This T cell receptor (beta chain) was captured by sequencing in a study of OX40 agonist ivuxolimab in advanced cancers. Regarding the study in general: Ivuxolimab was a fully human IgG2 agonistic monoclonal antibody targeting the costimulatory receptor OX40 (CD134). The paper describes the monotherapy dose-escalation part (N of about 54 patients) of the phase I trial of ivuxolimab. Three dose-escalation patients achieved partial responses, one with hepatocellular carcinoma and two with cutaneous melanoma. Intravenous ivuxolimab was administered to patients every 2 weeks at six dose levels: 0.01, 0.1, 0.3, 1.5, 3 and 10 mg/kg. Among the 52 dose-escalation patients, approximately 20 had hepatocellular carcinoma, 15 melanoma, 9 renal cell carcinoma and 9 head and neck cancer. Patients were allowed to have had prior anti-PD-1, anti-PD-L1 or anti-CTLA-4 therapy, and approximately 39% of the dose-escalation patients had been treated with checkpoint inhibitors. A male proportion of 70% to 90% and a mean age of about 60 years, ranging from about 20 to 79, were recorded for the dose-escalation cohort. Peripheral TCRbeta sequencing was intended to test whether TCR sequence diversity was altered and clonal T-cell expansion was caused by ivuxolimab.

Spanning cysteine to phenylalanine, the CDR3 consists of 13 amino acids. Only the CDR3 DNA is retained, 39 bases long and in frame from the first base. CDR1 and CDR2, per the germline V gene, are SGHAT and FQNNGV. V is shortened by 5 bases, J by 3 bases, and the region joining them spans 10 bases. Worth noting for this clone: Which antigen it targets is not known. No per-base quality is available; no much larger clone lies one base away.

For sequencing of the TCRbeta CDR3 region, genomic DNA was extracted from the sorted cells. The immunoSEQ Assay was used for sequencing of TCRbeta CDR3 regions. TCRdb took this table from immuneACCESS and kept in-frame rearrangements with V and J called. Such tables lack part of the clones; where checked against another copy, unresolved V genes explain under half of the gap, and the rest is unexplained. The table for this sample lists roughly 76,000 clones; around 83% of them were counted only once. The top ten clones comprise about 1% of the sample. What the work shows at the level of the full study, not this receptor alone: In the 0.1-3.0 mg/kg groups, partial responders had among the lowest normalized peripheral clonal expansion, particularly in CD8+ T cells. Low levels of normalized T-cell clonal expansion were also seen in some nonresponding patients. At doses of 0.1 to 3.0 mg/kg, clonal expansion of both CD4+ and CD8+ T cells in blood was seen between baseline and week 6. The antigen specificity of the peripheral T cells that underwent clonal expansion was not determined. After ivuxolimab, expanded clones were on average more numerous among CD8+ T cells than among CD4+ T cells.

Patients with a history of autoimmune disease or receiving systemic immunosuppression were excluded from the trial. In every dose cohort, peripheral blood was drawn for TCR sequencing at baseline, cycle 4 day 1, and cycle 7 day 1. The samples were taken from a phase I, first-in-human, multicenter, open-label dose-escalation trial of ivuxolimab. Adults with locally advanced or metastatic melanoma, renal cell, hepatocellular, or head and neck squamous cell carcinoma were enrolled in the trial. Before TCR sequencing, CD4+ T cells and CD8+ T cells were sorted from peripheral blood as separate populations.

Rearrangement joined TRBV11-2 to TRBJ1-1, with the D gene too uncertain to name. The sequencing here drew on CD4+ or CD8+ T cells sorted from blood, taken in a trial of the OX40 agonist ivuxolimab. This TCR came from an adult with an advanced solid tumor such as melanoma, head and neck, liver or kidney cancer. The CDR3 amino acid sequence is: CASSPVWDTEAFF. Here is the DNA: TGTGCCAGCAGCCCCGTCTGGGACACTGAAGCTTTCTTT.